The 26 T cell receptor beta chains given below trace back to one sample, sequenced in a study of CD4 and CD8 cells across lung adenocarcinoma regions. TCRdb used MiXCR to reprocess the PCR reads, holding one entry per CDR3 protein. The table has around 8,000 distinct CDR3 sequences, 35% to 50% seen once; the top ten hold about a sixth. The sequencing input was CD4+ T cells from the margin of a lung tumor. Receptors originate from a female donor with lung adenocarcinoma. The CD4 and CD8 labels of this study may be unreliable.

This clonotype has a single count. At one end the junction does not follow the germline gene, possibly because of a read error. The chain is built from TRBV6-1 and TRBJ2-4; 8 nucleotides agree with TRBD2. Looked up from germline, CDR1 is MNHNS and CDR2 is SASEGT. This CDR3 spans 13 amino acids. CDR3 sequence reads: CASTRAGENIQSF. CDR3 bases: TGTGCCAGCACCCGAGCGGGGGAAAACATCCAGTCCTTC.

This clonotype was seen at least ten times. The V gene is TRBV6-1, the J gene TRBJ1-1; 10 nucleotides match TRBD1. Trimming cost V 9 bases and J 7 bases; bases outside gene matches: 8. Germline loops: CDR1 MNHNS, CDR2 SASEGT. This CDR3 has 13 amino acids. The CDR3 reads CASVGQGRVEAFF. In DNA, the CDR3 is TGTGCCAGTGTGGGACAGGGGAGGGTTGAAGCTTTCTTT.

This clonotype is labeled as medium-sized. The gene calls are TRBV7-6 and TRBJ2-3, with D unresolved. Looked up from germline, CDR1 is SGHVS and CDR2 is FNYEAQ. This CDR3 has 13 residues. Trimming left V 5 bases short and J 5 bases short, with 11 bases between. Here the CDR3 DNA reads TGTGCCAGCAGCCTCAACCCCGGAGATACGCAGTATTTT. Translation: CASSLNPGDTQYF.

This clonotype has more than one count but fewer than ten. The V and J genes are TRBV6-1 and TRBJ2-1; TRBD2 matches 12 bases. V lost 2 bases and J lost 6; bases outside the gene matches: 5. The CDR3 sequence is 16 residues long. Germline V lookup: CDR1 MNHNS, CDR2 SASEGT. The CDR3 DNA sequence: TGTGCCAGCAGTGAAACGTGGACTAGCGGGACCAATGAGCAGTTCTTC. Encoded protein: CASSETWTSGTNEQFF.

This clonotype occurred many times. The rearrangement uses TRBV7-2 and TRBJ1-6, with a tentative D call TRBD1 (5 bases). V dropped 2 bases and J dropped 10 bases, with 15 bases sitting between them. The CDR3 loop spans 15 amino acids. The germline CDR1 and CDR2 sequences are SGHTA and FQGNSA. CDR3 sequence reads: CASSLLGRVGSPLHF. The CDR3, as DNA: TGTGCCAGCAGCTTACTAGGCAGGGTCGGCTCACCCCTCCACTTT.

This clonotype was observed many times. This rearrangement joins TRBV27 to TRBJ2-1; the D is unclear. The length of the CDR3 is 14 residues. Germline CDR1 and CDR2: MNHEY and SMNVEV (reference sequence). V was pared by 10 bases and J by 0 bases, with 13 bases between. CDR3 coding DNA: TGTGCCACTTCTCGGGTTACCTCCTACAATGAGCAGTTCTTC. Its translation: CATSRVTSYNEQFF.

The chain recombines TRBV27 with TRBJ2-5, with D hard to call. Gene TRBJ2-7 matches the end of the DNA better, so the J call may be wrong. The CDR3 sequence is 13 residues long. The germline CDR1 and CDR2 sequences are MNHEY and SMNVEV (reference sequence). CDR3 sequence: CASIPVRVDEQYV. The CDR3 DNA is TGTGCCAGCATCCCCGTCCGCGTGGACGAGCAGTACGTC.

The chain employs TRBV7-6 and TRBJ1-6; TRBD1 matches at 7 bases. Germline-derived CDR1 and CDR2 are SGHVS and FNYEAQ. CDR3 size: 14 residues. Germline trimming cut 5 bases from V and 9 bases from J; bases unmatched to any gene: 7. Here the CDR3 reads CASSDDRDSSPLHF. In DNA form, the CDR3 reads TGTGCCAGCAGCGACGACAGGGACAGTTCACCCCTCCACTTT.

The chain links TRBV6-2 or TRBV6-3 to TRBJ1-2; D is possibly TRBD1 (5 bases). CDR1 MNHEY and CDR2 SVGEGT come from the germline V gene. V dropped 5 bases and J dropped 5 bases, with 12 bases sitting between them. CDR3 size: 13 residues. CDR3 in amino acids: CASSRTSLYGYTF. CDR3 sequence (DNA): TGTGCCAGCAGTCGGACAAGCTTATATGGCTACACCTTC.

This rearrangement joins TRBV10-1 to TRBJ2-2, with no clear D. The CDR3 spans 15 residues. CDR1 and CDR2 (germline): WNHNN, SYGVQD (reference sequence). V lost 4 bases and J lost 0, with 9 bases in between. CDR3 residues: CASSALGTNTGELFF. DNA of the CDR3: TGCGCCAGCAGTGCGTTGGGGACGAACACCGGGGAGCTGTTTTTT.

This clonotype was counted between two and nine times. The chain links TRBV6-2 or TRBV6-3 to TRBJ2-1; D may be TRBD2 (6 bases). The J call is uncertain, as TRBJ2-5 better fits the DNA end. Germline V gives CDR1 MNHEY, CDR2 SVGEGT. This CDR3 spans 17 amino acids. Here the CDR3 DNA reads TGTGCCAGCAGTACCCGCCACGGGACTCCACCGCGGGAGACCCAGTACTTC. Translation: CASSTRHGTPPRETQYF.

This clonotype was seen ten or more times. The chain employs TRBV12-3 or TRBV12-4 and TRBJ2-1, with 9 nucleotides matching TRBD2. The J call may be mistaken, given a closer DNA end match to TRBJ2-7. The CDR3 has 16 residues. The CDR3 DNA reads as TGTGCCAGCAGTGGGGGGGTAGCGGGAGAGCGATACGAGCAGTACTTC. It yields the protein CASSGGVAGERYEQYF.

The V gene is TRBV12-3 or TRBV12-4, the J gene TRBJ2-3; tentative D call: TRBD2 (6 bases). This CDR3 has 16 amino acids. Trimming stripped 4 bases from V and 1 base from J, with 15 bases between. The CDR3 nucleotides read TGTGCCAGCAGTTCGACTAAGCGGGCGGGCACAGATACGCAGTATTTT. It is translated as CASSSTKRAGTDTQYF.

For this clonotype: Germline is not matched at one junction end, which may reflect a read error. The chain combines TRBV6-5 with TRBJ2-3; the D gene is possibly TRBD2 (7 bases). From germline, CDR1 is MNHEY and CDR2 SVGAGI. This CDR3 is 15 amino acids long. In DNA form, the CDR3 reads TGTGCCAGGAGTTGGGGGGGCCGTGGCACAGATACCCAGTATTTT. This sequence encodes CARSWGGRGTDTQYF.

The table lists this clonotype with a few counts. V and J are TRBV6-1 and TRBJ1-5, with D hard to call. The CDR3 loop spans 13 amino acids. The V and J ends lost 2 bases and 1 base respectively, with 3 bases between them. Germline V gene lookup returns CDR1 MNHNS and CDR2 SASEGT. The CDR3 region has the DNA TGTGCCAGCAGTGAACAGAGCAATCAGCCCCAGCATTTT. Amino acids: CASSEQSNQPQHF.

This sequence joins TRBV6-1 and TRBJ2-7, with a weak D call TRBD1 (6 bases). With 3 bases removed from V and 2 bases from J, the gap between germline ends came to 14 bases. This CDR3 spans 15 amino acids. Germline V gene lookup returns CDR1 MNHNS and CDR2 SASEGT. The CDR3 protein is CASSEMTGGAYEQYF. DNA for the CDR3: TGTGCCAGCAGTGAGATGACAGGTGGAGCCTACGAGCAGTACTTC.

V gene TRBV15 combines with J gene TRBJ2-1; D possibly corresponds to TRBD1 (7 bases). The DNA matches TRBJ2-7 better at its end, which makes the J call doubtful. CDR3 size: 14 residues. CDR1 and CDR2 (germline): LNHNV, YYDKDF (reference sequence). CDR3 protein: CATSRTGGGSEQYF. CDR3 nucleotides: TGTGCCACCTCGCGGACAGGTGGGGGGAGCGAGCAGTACTTC.

The V call is TRBV4-1, the J call TRBJ2-3, with 11 positions matching TRBD2. V lost 1 base to trimming and J lost 3 bases; unmatched junction nucleotides: 6. Germline V CDR1 and CDR2: MGHRA, YSYEKL. The CDR3 is 17 amino acids. CDR3 loop: CASSQGVASGRTDTQYF. The DNA for the CDR3 is TGCGCCAGCAGCCAAGGGGTGGCTAGCGGGAGGACAGATACGCAGTATTTT.

This clonotype was recorded once. CDR3 DNA sequence: TGTGCCAGCAGCTGGAAGGGGGATAATGGCTACACCTTC. Protein product: CASSWKGDNGYTF. The V and J genes are TRBV7-2 and TRBJ1-2, with D possibly being TRBD1 (6 bases). The ends were cut back, 4 bases at V and 6 bases at J, with 12 bases in the middle. There are 13 residues in the CDR3. Germline-derived CDR1 and CDR2 are SGHTA and FQGNSA. The variable domain in full, completed from reference TRBV7-2 and TRBJ1-2, reads GAGVSQSPSNKVTEKGKDVELRCDPISGHTALYWYRQSLGQGLEFLIYFQGNSAPDKSGLPSDRFSAERTGGSVSTLTIQRTQQEDSAVYLCASSWKGDNGYTFGSGTRLTVV.

This chain joins TRBV6-1 and TRBJ2-2; D tentatively reads TRBD1 or TRBD2 (6 bases each). CDR1 is MNHNS, CDR2 SASEGT, per germline. The CDR3 runs 14 residues. CDR3 residues: CASRLGGRTGELFF. The CDR3 bases are TGTGCGAGCCGCCTGGGGGGCCGCACCGGGGAGCTGTTTTTT.

J is TRBJ2-1 and V is TRBV6-1; unclear D gene. The V end lost 0 bases, the J end lost 8 bases, and 14 bases lay between the germline ends. In germline, CDR1 is MNHNS, CDR2 SASEGT. CDR3 length: 15 residues. The CDR3 region is CASSEATTGRYEQFF. For the CDR3, the DNA is TGTGCCAGCAGTGAAGCGACCACCGGGCGGTATGAGCAGTTCTTC.

The chain recombines TRBV6-1 with TRBJ1-5, with TRBD1 as a possible D gene (6 bases). This CDR3 region has 15 residues. Trimming removed 4 bases at V and 2 bases at J, with 12 bases between. In germline, CDR1 is MNHNS, CDR2 SASEGT. The CDR3 DNA follows: TGTGCCAGCAGTGGATCAGGGGTTGGCAATCAGCCCCAGCATTTT. Amino acid sequence: CASSGSGVGNQPQHF.

The CDR3 loop reads CASSEAFRNEQFF. As DNA, the CDR3 is TGTGCCAGCAGTGAAGCCTTTCGCAATGAGCAGTTCTTC. This chain connects TRBV6-1 to TRBJ2-1; no definite D call. The germline V gene has CDR1 MNHNS and CDR2 SASEGT. The CDR3 has 13 residues. Trimming shortened V by 0 bases and J by 6 bases, and 6 bases separated the two germline ends.

J is TRBJ1-1 and V is TRBV28, with a possible D match to TRBD1 (5 bases). This CDR3 comprises 13 residues. The V gene's germline CDR1 is MDHEN and CDR2 SYDVKM. V gave up 4 bases and J gave up 3 bases, with 9 bases separating them. The CDR3, as DNA: TGTGCCAGCAGTTCGCTAGGGGACACTGAAGCTTTCTTT. This translates into CASSSLGDTEAFF.

The chain joins TRBV24-1 to TRBJ2-1; 9 bases are shared with TRBD2. After removal of 6 bases from V and 6 bases from J, the junction contained 8 bases not matched to a gene. This CDR3 is built from 15 residues. CDR1 and CDR2 (germline): KGHDR, SFDVKD. The DNA of the CDR3 is TGTGCCACCAGTCAAGGAGGGACTAGCTCCAATGAGCAGTTCTTC. It is translated as CATSQGGTSSNEQFF.

This clonotype has a count of ten or more. The chain has TRBV6-1 and TRBJ1-2; the D is unclear. This CDR3 contains 12 residues. V lost 6 bases, J lost 2 bases, and 7 bases lay in between. Germline V gene sequence: CDR1 MNHNS, CDR2 SASEGT. The CDR3 reads CASRDGNYGYTF. CDR3 nucleotide sequence: TGTGCCAGCAGAGACGGCAACTATGGCTACACCTTC.